This T cell receptor (beta chain) was retrieved from a study of CD8 T cells in Susac syndrome. Study summary: Sequencing included Susac syndrome patients, about six of them with active disease and under 10 in remission.

Comment on this clonotype: The antigen remains undetermined.

With random hexamers, roughly 0.5 to 1 ug RNA was reverse transcribed. MiXCR, run by TCRdb on the immunoSEQ multiplex PCR reads, gives a single entry per CDR3 protein. The sample lists some 94,000 distinct CDR3 sequences; roughly 94% were seen once. Study findings and constraints: None of the CD4+ T cell repertoires in Susac syndrome showed clonal expansion.

The CDR3 length is 15 residues. The trim removed 6 bases at V and 1 base at J, leaving 7 bases unmatched. Germline-derived CDR1 and CDR2 are MNHEY and SVGAGI. Sequencing was done on a sample of CD4+ T cells from PBMCs. This receptor was taken from a human donor with Susac syndrome. The rearrangement uses TRBV6-5 and TRBJ2-7; 9 bases line up with TRBD1. CDR3 amino acids: CASRLSGQGSYEQYF. CDR3 coding DNA: TGTGCCAGCAGGCTATCGGGACAGGGATCCTACGAGCAGTACTTC.